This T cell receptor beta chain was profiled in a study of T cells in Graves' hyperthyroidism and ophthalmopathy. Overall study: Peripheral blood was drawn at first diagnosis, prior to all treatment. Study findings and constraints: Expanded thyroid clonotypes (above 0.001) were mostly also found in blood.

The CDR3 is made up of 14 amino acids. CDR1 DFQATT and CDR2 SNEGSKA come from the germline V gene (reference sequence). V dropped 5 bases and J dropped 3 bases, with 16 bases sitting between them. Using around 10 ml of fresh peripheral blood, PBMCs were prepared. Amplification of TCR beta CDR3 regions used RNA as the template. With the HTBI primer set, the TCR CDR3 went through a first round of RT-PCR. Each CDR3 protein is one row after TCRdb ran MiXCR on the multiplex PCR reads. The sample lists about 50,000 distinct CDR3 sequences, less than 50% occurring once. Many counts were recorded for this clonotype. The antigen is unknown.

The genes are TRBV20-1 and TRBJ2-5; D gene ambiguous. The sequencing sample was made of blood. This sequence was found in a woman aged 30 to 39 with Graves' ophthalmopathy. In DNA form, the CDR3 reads TGCAGTGCTGGCCGACACAGTAACAAAGAGACCCAGTACTTC. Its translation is CSAGRHSNKETQYF.